One and the same sample provided the 8 T cell receptor beta chains below, sequenced in a study of OX40 agonist ivuxolimab in advanced cancers. TCRdb's table, derived via immunoSEQ multiplex PCR, lists solely in-frame clones and lacks some. The profile shows 50,000 to 55,000 clones, about 88% of them singletons. The source material was CD4+ or CD8+ T cells sorted from blood, sampled in a trial of the OX40 agonist ivuxolimab. The receptors here all came from an adult with an advanced solid tumor such as melanoma, head and neck, liver or kidney cancer.

The rearrangement joins TRBV5-1 to TRBJ1-1; weak D call: TRBD1 (5 bases). V dropped 1 base and J dropped 3 bases, with 7 bases sitting between them. Germline CDR1 reads SGHRS; CDR2 reads YFSETQ. The CDR3 is 13 residues long. The CDR3 here is CASSLQGDTEAFF. The DNA of the CDR3 is TGCGCCAGCAGCTTGCAGGGCGACACTGAAGCTTTCTTT.

V is TRBV5-1 and J is TRBJ2-2; D is unclear. Looked up from germline, CDR1 is SGHRS and CDR2 is YFSETQ. CDR3 size: 14 residues. V was clipped by 0 bases and J by 7 bases, with 10 bases between them. CDR3 DNA sequence: TGCGCCAGCAGCTTGGAGTCAGAGGACGGGGAGCTGTTTTTT. It yields the protein CASSLESEDGELFF.

This clone was counted a few times. The chain recombines TRBV30 with TRBJ2-2, with 9 bases lining up with TRBD2. With V trimmed by 0 bases and J by 4 bases, 6 bases remained unmatched. Germline values: CDR1 GTSNPN, CDR2 SVGIG (reference sequence). The length of the CDR3 is 16 residues. CDR3 nucleotide sequence: TGTGCCTGGAGTGTACTTGGGACTAGCAGCACCGGGGAGCTGTTTTTT. It encodes CAWSVLGTSSTGELFF.

This chain joins TRBV21-1 and TRBJ2-5. TRBV21-1 is noted as a pseudogene. The CDR3 consists of 12 residues. The CDR3 sequence is CASSKAGETQYF. CDR3 DNA sequence: TGTGCCAGCAGCAAAGCGGGGGAGACCCAGTACTTC.

The chain links TRBV5-5 to TRBJ2-7; weak D call: TRBD2 (5 bases). Germline CDR1 and CDR2: SGHKS and YYEKEE (reference sequence). This CDR3 has 13 residues. V lost 4 bases and J lost 2, with 10 bases in between. The CDR3 DNA sequence: TGTGCCAGCAGCCCGCGGGCTACCTACGAGCAGTACTTC. Translated: CASSPRATYEQYF.

The chain uses TRBV11-3 and TRBJ2-3; perhaps TRBD2 as D (6 bases). The CDR3 contains 14 residues. Per germline, CDR1 SGHNT and CDR2 YENEEA. The ends were cut back, 1 base at V and 1 base at J, with 6 bases in the middle. The CDR3 DNA follows: TGTGCCAGCAGCTTAGGGGGGGGCACAGATACGCAGTATTTT. It specifies CASSLGGGTDTQYF.

With regard to this clone: The same CDR3 can be traced to other DNA sequences in this sample. V is TRBV7-3 and J is TRBJ2-3; 15 bases align to TRBD2. Germline values: CDR1 SGHTA, CDR2 FQGTGA. The CDR3 sequence is 16 residues long. V shed 4 bases and J 3 bases; nucleotides not matched to a gene: 2. The CDR3 DNA follows: TGTGCCAGCAGCTCGGGACTAGCGGGGGGAACAGATACGCAGTATTTT. It is translated as CASSSGLAGGTDTQYF.

This chain uses TRBV29-1 with TRBJ1-1; perhaps TRBD1 as D (6 bases). CDR1 SQVTM and CDR2 ANQGSEA come from the germline V gene. The CDR3 covers 13 residues. Deletions cut 0 bases from V and 5 bases from J, with 10 bases between. The CDR3 DNA reads as TGCAGCGTTGAAGATCTTCAGGGGACTGAAGCTTTCTTT. It translates to CSVEDLQGTEAFF.